The rows below give T cell receptor beta chains drawn from one sample of a study of blood T cell repertoires in COVID-19. The assay was immunoSEQ multiplex PCR, and TCRdb's table has in-frame clones only and misses some. The repertoire holds roughly 180,000 clones, roughly 76% seen once, with roughly 8.7% in the top ten. The sample comprised peripheral blood. The origin of the receptors is a woman aged 50 to 60 with active or convalescent COVID-19. CDR3s include the opening cysteine and the closing phenylalanine or tryptophan. The D gene is left open where the match is weak. Clone size is stated in some rows and not others, as once, few, many or a class when expanded.

.,.,TRBV5-1,TRBJ1-1,TGCGCCAGCAGCTCCGGGACAAACCAAATGAACACTGAAGCTTTCTTT,CASSSGTNQMNTEAFF
.,.,TRBV7-2,TRBJ1-2,TGTGCCAGCAGCTTAACTCTACGGACAGCTTTCTCCTACGGCTACACCTTC,CASSLTLRTAFSYGYTF
.,TRBD2,TRBV7-3,TRBJ2-2,TGTGCCAGCAGCTTAGGACTAGCGGGGCTCACCGGGGAGCTGTTTTTT,CASSLGLAGLTGELFF
.,.,TRBV7-2,TRBJ1-2,TGTGCCAGCAGCGGTATGATGGGACTGAGGACTCCCCTCTTC,CASSGMMGLRTPLF
few,.,TRBV13,TRBJ2-7,TGTGCCAGCAGCCCTCGGGATGCCTACGAGCAGTACTTC,CASSPRDAYEQYF
once,.,TRBV18,TRBJ2-1,TGTGCCAGCTCACCATTACCCCCAAAGGGGGGGGGCCTGTGGAATGAGCAGTTCTTC,CASSPLPPKGGGLWNEQFF
.,.,TRBV11-3,TRBJ2-1,TGTGCCAGCAGCCAGATAAACTACAATGAGCAGTTCTTC,CASSQINYNEQFF
.,.,TRBV7-3,TRBJ1-6,TGTGCCAGCAGCTGGAGTGGCGGGGAGAATTCACCCCTCCACTTT,CASSWSGGENSPLHF
.,.,TRBV7-2,TRBJ1-3,TGTGCCAGCAGCCCCCCAGGGGTGAGGGGAAACACCATATATTTT,CASSPPGVRGNTIYF
.,.,TRBV12-3/TRBV12-4,TRBJ2-5,TGTGCCAGCACCAGAGGGCAGGAAGAGACCCAGTACTTC,CASTRGQEETQYF
.,.,TRBV28,TRBJ1-2,TGTGCCAGCAGTTTGGTGGCAGGCTATGGCTACACCTTC,CASSLVAGYGYTF
.,.,TRBV23-1,TRBJ1-5,TGCGCCAGCAGTCAATCGGTAGGAGGGGTGCGGAGCAATCAGCCCCAGCATTTT,CASSQSVGGVRSNQPQHF
.,TRBD1,TRBV7-2,TRBJ1-1,TGTGCCAGCAGCCCTAGACAGGGCGGCACTGAAGCTTTCTTT,CASSPRQGGTEAFF
.,.,TRBV4-1,TRBJ1-3,TGCGCCAGCAGCCAAGATGGGGCAGGTGGAGGAAACACCATATATTTT,CASSQDGAGGGNTIYF
.,TRBD2,TRBV3-1/TRBV3-2,TRBJ2-7,TGTGCCAGCAGCCAGACCGTGGGAGCGGGGGGCTACGAGCAGTACTTC,CASSQTVGAGGYEQYF
once,.,TRBV29-1,TRBJ1-2,TGCAGCGTTGCCGGGAGGGCGGTTGCTAACTATGGCTACACCTTC,CSVAGRAVANYGYTF
.,TRBD2,TRBV7-9,TRBJ2-5,TGTGCCAGCAGCTTAGAGGCTAGCGGGAGCCAAGAGACCCAGTACTTC,CASSLEASGSQETQYF
.,.,TRBV7-2,TRBJ1-2,TGTGCCAGCAGCCAACAGGTTATCTATGGCTACACCTTC,CASSQQVIYGYTF
.,.,TRBV19,TRBJ1-5,TGTGCCAGTAATGGGCAGCCGTATAGCAATCAGCCCCAGCATTTT,CASNGQPYSNQPQHF
.,TRBD1,TRBV6-1,TRBJ1-2,TGTGCCAGCAGTGAGGGACAGGGAGGCTATGGCTACACCTTC,CASSEGQGGYGYTF
once,TRBD2,TRBV5-6,TRBJ2-3,TGTGCCAGCCAGCGGGGGTCTAGCACAGATACGCAGTATTTT,CASQRGSSTDTQYF
.,TRBD2,TRBV28,TRBJ2-1,TGTGCCAGCACCATAGGACTAGCGGGAGGAGAGCAGTTCTTC,CASTIGLAGGEQFF
.,.,TRBV3-1/TRBV3-2,TRBJ2-7,TGTGCCAGCAGCCAAGGTCGTAGCCCCAGCTCCTACGAGCAGTACTTC,CASSQGRSPSSYEQYF
.,TRBD2,TRBV5-1,TRBJ2-1,TGCGCCAGCAGCTCCAGCGGGAGTGTTAACAATGAGCAGTTCTTC,CASSSSGSVNNEQFF
.,.,TRBV28,TRBJ2-4,TGTGCCAGCTTTCAGGTAGCCAAAAACATTCAGTACTTC,CASFQVAKNIQYF
.,TRBD2,TRBV9,TRBJ2-3,TGTGCCAGCAGCGCCCGGACTAGCGGGGGGCGGGTCACAGATACGCAGTATTTT,CASSARTSGGRVTDTQYF
.,.,TRBV18,TRBJ2-7,TGTGCCAGCTCCCTGGACAGCTACGAGCAGTACTTC,CASSLDSYEQYF
.,.,TRBV29-1,TRBJ2-7,TGCAGCGTTGGAGGGGACTTACCCTACGAGCAGTACTTC,CSVGGDLPYEQYF
.,.,TRBV28,TRBJ1-5,TGTGCCAGCAGTTTCCGGGGATTGGGCAATCAGCCCCAGCATTTT,CASSFRGLGNQPQHF
.,TRBD1,TRBV29-1,TRBJ1-1,TGCAGCGTTGTTGTAGCAGGGGGCACTGAAGCTTTCTTT,CSVVVAGGTEAFF